This note documents a single T cell receptor (beta chain) sequence. This clonotype turned up a few times. What antigen it recognizes has not been identified. No much larger clone is present one base from it, and per-base qualities are unavailable. The source of the sample is a study (dated by TCRdb to about 2016). The CDR3 contains 15 residues, cysteine and phenylalanine counted. The sequence is cut down to CDR3 DNA, 45 bases in frame from base 1. V trim: 5 bases; J trim: 2 bases; unmatched bases: 5. The germline V gene specifies MDHEN as CDR1 and SYDVKM as CDR2. Receptor libraries were prepared by RT-PCR. The sample was run on an Illumina MiSeq. TCRdb itself trimmed the public reads at Q25 with fastp, ran MiXCR and retained productive beta chains. Every CDR3 protein is listed once, alongside the most common genes and DNA of its rows. Recorded for this sample are about 700,000 distinct CDR3 sequences; around 14% of them occurred a single time. The ten biggest clones cover 3.6% of the sample.

The TCR comes from a female donor in good health, serving as a healthy control. The V gene is TRBV28 and the J gene is TRBJ2-3; 9 central nucleotides agree with TRBD2. The source material was memory CD4+ T cells from blood. The CDR3 protein: CASSVAGATTDTQYF. The sequenced DNA: TGTGCCAGCAGTGTAGCGGGAGCGACCACAGATACGCAGTATTTT.